This T cell receptor (beta chain) was captured by sequencing in a study of identical twins. Study outcomes and limitations: Model-predicted out-of-frame TCR alpha sharing fell below observed values in monozygotic twins. Memory repertoires lacked the insertion deficit that abundant cord blood beta clonotypes showed.

V gave up 7 bases and J gave up 9 bases; unmatched junction bases: 7. This CDR3 has 13 residues. From germline, CDR1 is LNHDA and CDR2 SQIVND (reference sequence). Healthy Caucasians were all of the donors. TCRdb ran MiXCR on the 5' RACE reads and lists one entry per CDR3 protein. The sample includes around 680,000 distinct CDR3 sequences, 8.5% to 9% of them seen just once. Regarding this clonotype: Its antigen remains unknown.

The sample was also reused in another study, on yellow fever vaccine responses in identical twins. As reported in that work: Twins reportedly showed a vaccine T cell response that seemed partly convergent and partly personalized.

J is TRBJ2-1 and V is TRBV19; 9 bases map to TRBD2. Sequencing input: PBMCs. The receptor was isolated from a woman between 18 and 29 years old in good health. CDR3 nucleotide sequence: TGTGCCAGTAAAGGGCTAGCGGGGTCTGAGCAGTTCTTC. Encoded protein: CASKGLAGSEQFF. The full variable domain, rest sourced from reference TRBV19 and TRBJ2-1, is DGGITQSPKYLFRKEGQNVTLSCEQNLNHDAMYWYRQDPGQGLRLIYYSQIVNDFQKGDIAEGYSVSREKKESFPLTVTSAQKNPTAFYLCASKGLAGSEQFFGPGTRLTVL.